The following is a TCR beta chain sequence with its context. The antigen it recognizes is unknown. Base quality data are lacking; no much larger clone is found one base away. This specimen belongs to a study of CD4+ T cells in melanoma (dated by TCRdb to the early 2020s). Broadly, across the study: Neoantigen-specific CD4+ T cells in human melanoma were investigated in the study. Points the paper makes about the study in general: Neoantigen-specific CD4+ T cells in melanoma were reported to show diverse differentiation states. Neoantigen-specific CD4+ T cells were reported to be correlated with the function of CD8+ T cells, macrophages and B cells.

Patients with melanoma were used as donors. To prepare the library, the immunoSEQ multiplex PCR assay was applied. TCRdb carries this immuneACCESS record with in-frame sequences only. Its versions omit some clonotypes, under half of them owing to an unresolved V gene in the studies checked, with the rest unexplained. This sample has about 140,000 clones in its table, and about 93% of those were observed once. Together, the top ten hold 1.5% to 1.9% of the sample. The TCR comes from a human donor with melanoma.

The nucleotide sequence is TGTGCCAGCAGCTTGGGCTCCAGGGGTGGCTACACCTTC. This gives the protein CASSLGSRGGYTF. The V gene is TRBV5-6 and the J gene is TRBJ1-2; TRBD1 might be the D gene, on 6 matching bases. The CDR3 runs 13 amino acids, cysteine and phenylalanine included. Solely the CDR3 DNA is kept, with 39 bases framed from the first base. At the junction V is shortened by 0 bases and J by 7 bases, with 10 bases in between. CDR1 SGHDT and CDR2 YYEEEE were looked up in the germline V gene.